These 20 T cell receptor beta chains originate from one sample sequenced in a study of T cells in Graves' hyperthyroidism and ophthalmopathy. TCR beta CDR3 regions were amplified from RNA transcripts. RT-PCR in the first round (using the HTBI primer set) targeted the TCR CDR3. TCRdb reprocessed the multiplex PCR reads via MiXCR and lists one record per CDR3 protein. The repertoire holds fewer than 500,000 distinct CDR3 sequences, with 14% to 15% as singletons. The sequencing input was blood. Every receptor here comes from a man aged 18 to 29 with Graves' ophthalmopathy.

With respect to this clonotype: Being one base from a much bigger clone, this may be a read error. The rearrangement uses TRBV10-1 and TRBJ2-1; the D call may be TRBD1 or TRBD2 (5 bases each). Germline-derived CDR1 and CDR2 are WNHNN and SYGVQD (reference sequence). V was trimmed by 4 bases and J by 12 bases, leaving 13 bases between them. The CDR3 runs to 12 residues. The CDR3 loop is CASSAGTDGQFF. DNA of the CDR3: TGCGCCAGCAGTGCGGGGACGGATGGGCAGTTCTTC.

This clonotype came up many times. Here the CDR3 reads CASSKSGGGSNEQYF. Here the CDR3 DNA reads TGTGCCAGCTCAAAGAGCGGGGGGGGATCCAACGAGCAGTACTTC. V and J are TRBV18 and TRBJ2-7; 10 positions match TRBD2. CDR1 is KGHSH and CDR2 is LQKENI in the germline V gene. The CDR3 consists of 15 residues. The V gene end was trimmed by 5 bases and the J gene end by 5 bases; junction bases not matched to a gene: 9.

This clonotype appeared a single time. The gene calls are TRBV7-9 and TRBJ2-1; 12 bases agree with TRBD2. The length of the CDR3 is 14 residues. V shed 5 bases, J shed 7 bases, and the junction held 3 bases outside the gene matches. Germline assignment: CDR1 SEHNR and CDR2 FQNEAQ (reference sequence). As DNA, the CDR3 is TGTGCCAGCAGCAGGACTAGCGGGACGAATGAGCAGTTCTTC. Translating gives CASSRTSGTNEQFF.

This clonotype occurred many times. Sequence at one end of the junction differs from germline and may be a read error. The chain combines TRBV3-1 with TRBJ1-5; D gene uncertain. This CDR3 has 14 amino acids. Germline lookup yields CDR1 LGHDT and CDR2 YNNKEL (reference sequence). The CDR3 sequence: CTSSHREEGQPQHF. As DNA, the CDR3 is TGTACCAGCAGCCACCGGGAAGAAGGTCAGCCCCAGCATTTT.

The chain uses TRBV20-1 and TRBJ2-3, with TRBD2 matching 11 bases. With V trimmed by 5 bases and J by 3 bases, 4 bases remained unmatched. CDR1 DFQATT and CDR2 SNEGSKA come from the germline V gene (reference sequence). The CDR3 consists of 14 residues. As DNA, the CDR3 is TGCAGTGCTGACAGACTAGCGGGAACAGATACGCAGTATTTT. Translated, it gives CSADRLAGTDTQYF.

The J gene is TRBJ2-7, the V gene TRBV27, with D maybe TRBD2 (6 bases). Germline assignment: CDR1 MNHEY and CDR2 SMNVEV (reference sequence). The V and J ends lost 5 bases and 2 bases respectively, with 13 bases between them. The length of the CDR3 is 14 residues. The CDR3 DNA reads as TGTGCCAGCAGTCGGTCCGGGAGCCCCTACGAGCAGTACTTC. Its protein product is CASSRSGSPYEQYF.

The gene calls are TRBV29-1 and TRBJ2-5; D tentatively reads TRBD1 or TRBD2 (5 bases each). The CDR3 contains 13 residues. Trimming cost V 7 bases and J 3 bases, with 15 bases left between them. Germline V CDR1 and CDR2: SQVTM, ANQGSEA. The DNA of the CDR3 is TGCAGCGCAAGGACACTAGGCAAAGAGACCCAGTACTTC. This translates into CSARTLGKETQYF.

This clonotype was recorded at least ten times. The chain joins TRBV11-2 to TRBJ1-2; D is unclear. CDR1 is SGHAT and CDR2 is FQNNGV in the germline V gene. The CDR3 runs to 14 residues. The V end was cut by 6 bases, the J end by 3 bases, with 14 bases between. CDR3 nucleotides: TGTGCCAGCAGTAAAGGAGATACCTACTATGGCTACACCTTC. As protein: CASSKGDTYYGYTF.

This chain links TRBV25-1 with TRBJ1-1; 8 bases agree with TRBD1. The CDR3 is 13 amino acids. CDR1 is MGHDK and CDR2 is SYGVNS in the germline V gene. V lost 8 bases, J lost 2 bases, and 4 bases stayed unmatched. CDR3 loop: CASGQGLNTEAFF. In DNA form, the CDR3 reads TGTGCCAGCGGACAGGGACTCAACACTGAAGCTTTCTTT.

Many counts were recorded for this clonotype. The V call is TRBV30, the J call TRBJ2-3, with TRBD2 identical over 13 bases. With V trimmed by 3 bases and J by 6 bases, 6 bases remained unmatched. Germline lookup yields CDR1 GTSNPN and CDR2 SVGIG (reference sequence). This CDR3 is built from 15 residues. The CDR3 sequence: CAWRGTSGVGDTQYF. The CDR3, as DNA: TGTGCCTGGAGAGGGACTAGCGGGGTTGGGGATACGCAGTATTTT.

V and J are TRBV2 and TRBJ1-4; 9 nucleotides match TRBD1. Germline values: CDR1 SNHLY, CDR2 FYNNEI. This CDR3 has 14 amino acids. V was clipped by 6 bases and J by 5 bases; unmatched bases: 4. In nucleotides, the CDR3 is TGTGCCAGCAGCGGGACAGGGAGGAATGAAAAACTGTTTTTT. Translation gives CASSGTGRNEKLFF.

Worth noting for this clonotype: Because it lacks the conserved phenylalanine or tryptophan at the end, this CDR3 is likely a read error. The rearrangement joins TRBV6-2 or TRBV6-3 to TRBJ2-6; D remains unclear. Per germline, CDR1 MNHEY and CDR2 SVGEGT. V lost 5 bases to trimming and J lost 0 bases, with 11 bases between them. This CDR3 is 16 amino acids long. DNA of the CDR3: TGTGCCAGCAGTCCCTCTCAGATCTCTGGGGCCAACGTCCTGACTCTC. Translation: CASSPSQISGANVLTL.

The rearrangement links TRBV29-1 to TRBJ2-2; D is uncertain. The J call could be wrong; TRBJ1-1 is a better fit for the DNA end. This CDR3 has 13 amino acids. Germline V gene lookup returns CDR1 SQVTM and CDR2 ANQGSEA. CDR3 in DNA: TGCAGCGTTGAAGATCTTCCGGGTCGGGGAGCTTTCTTT. It codes for CSVEDLPGRGAFF.

This clonotype showed up many times. V and J are TRBV10-2 and TRBJ2-1; D is undetermined. CDR3 length: 15 amino acids. Between the trimmed V and J ends, which lost 5 bases and 0 bases, there was a span of 11 bases. Germline CDR1 and CDR2: WSHSY and SAAADI. CDR3 residues: CASSQLLSSYNEQFF. The CDR3 coding sequence is TGCGCCAGCAGTCAACTCCTGAGCTCCTACAATGAGCAGTTCTTC.

This clonotype was detected ten times or more. The chain uses TRBV5-8 and TRBJ2-1, with 8 bases matching TRBD2. With V trimmed by 4 bases and J by 0 bases, 6 bases remained unmatched. The CDR3 runs 16 residues. Per germline, CDR1 SGHTS and CDR2 YDEGEE. The DNA for the CDR3 is TGTGCCAGCAGCCCTAGGAGCGGGAGCTCCTACAATGAGCAGTTCTTC. This gives the protein CASSPRSGSSYNEQFF.

The V and J genes are TRBV12-3 or TRBV12-4 and TRBJ2-7; 7 nucleotides agree with TRBD2. The ends lost 6 bases at V and 6 bases at J; junction bases unmatched: 8. The CDR3 covers 13 residues. CDR3 DNA: TGTGCCAGCAGCGGACTAGGTAGTATCGAGCAGTACTTC. Its translation: CASSGLGSIEQYF.

This chain uses TRBV19 with TRBJ1-1, with D unresolved. Trimming shortened V by 2 bases and J by 0 bases, and 7 bases separated the two germline ends. This CDR3 is built from 14 residues. Germline V gives CDR1 LNHDA, CDR2 SQIVND (reference sequence). Here the CDR3 DNA reads TGTGCCAGTAGTATATTCGACTTGAACACTGAAGCTTTCTTT. This translates into CASSIFDLNTEAFF.

This clonotype was seen a handful of times. Here the CDR3 reads CSARERGAGDYGYTF. The CDR3 nucleotides read TGCAGTGCTAGAGAACGAGGGGCGGGAGACTATGGCTACACCTTC. This chain joins TRBV20-1 and TRBJ1-2; D possibly corresponds to TRBD1 (5 bases). The CDR3 has 15 residues. V lost 0 bases and J 3 bases, leaving 14 bases between the germline ends. Germline V gene lookup returns CDR1 DFQATT and CDR2 SNEGSKA (reference sequence).

The sample holds many counts of this clonotype. V gene TRBV5-1 combines with J gene TRBJ2-5; 11 nucleotides line up with TRBD2. V was clipped by 2 bases and J by 4 bases; unmatched bases: 4. Per the germline V gene, CDR1 is SGHRS and CDR2 is YFSETQ. The CDR3 loop spans 15 amino acids. Here the CDR3 DNA reads TGCGCCAGCAGCTTTACTAGCGGGAGTGGAGAGACCCAGTACTTC. Translated: CASSFTSGSGETQYF.

This clonotype was detected many times. The J gene is TRBJ2-7, the V gene TRBV13; D gene uncertain. V was trimmed by 4 bases and J by 0 bases, leaving 7 bases between them. The CDR3 runs 13 residues. From germline, CDR1 is PRHDT and CDR2 FYEKMQ (reference sequence). The CDR3: CASSSLASYEQYF. CDR3 in DNA: TGTGCCAGCAGCTCCTTGGCCTCCTACGAGCAGTACTTC.